This is a list of T cell receptor beta chains from one sample in a study of CD8 T cells in ankylosing spondylitis. TCRdb used MiXCR to reprocess the 5' RACE reads, holding one entry per CDR3 protein. In the table there are approximately 250,000 distinct CDR3 sequences, under 30% of which are singletons. Sample: blood, either unsorted or a sorted T cell fraction (not recorded which). These receptor sequences come from a male donor with ankylosing spondylitis or in good health (not recorded which). Both conserved end residues are part of each CDR3. D genes are given only for firm matches. Clone size is stated in some rows and not others, as once, few, many or a class when expanded.

clone_size d_call j_call v_call cdr3_nt cdr3_aa
many NA TRBJ1-5 TRBV15 TGTGCCACCCCCAAGAGAGGGCCTGGGGTCTCCTTGAGCAATCAGCCCCAGCATTTT CATPKRGPGVSLSNQPQHF
many NA TRBJ1-4 TRBV12-3/TRBV12-4 TGTGCCAGCAGTTTAAGGGCCCCAGAAAAACTGTTTTTT CASSLRAPEKLFF
few NA TRBJ1-1 TRBV20-1 TGCAGCGCCTTATTAATTGGGGGGTACACTGAAGCTTTCTTT CSALLIGGYTEAFF
many NA TRBJ2-2 TRBV7-8 TGTGCCAGCAGCCCCGGACCAGACACCGGGGAGCTGTTTTTT CASSPGPDTGELFF
many NA TRBJ2-5 TRBV12-3/TRBV12-4 TGTGCCAGCAGTCCGAGGAACCGGGCGGAGACCCAGTACTTC CASSPRNRAETQYF
few NA TRBJ2-7 TRBV20-1 TGCAGTGCTACTCCCGGGACGGGCAGCTCCTACGAGCAGTACTTC CSATPGTGSSYEQYF
many NA TRBJ2-2 TRBV12-3/TRBV12-4 TGTGCCAGCAGCCTCCTGGGGGCAACCGGGGAGCTGTTTTTT CASSLLGATGELFF
NA TRBD2 TRBJ2-1 TRBV20-1 TGCAGTGCTCTCCCGGGGGGGGGTCGCGGTGAGCAGTTCTTC CSALPGGGRGEQFF
NA NA TRBJ2-5 TRBV20-1 TGCAGTGCACCCAGAAAAGAGACCCAGTACTTC CSAPRKETQYF
NA NA TRBJ2-7 TRBV7-8 TGTGCCAGCAGCCGGTCCCCCTACTACGAGCAGTACTTC CASSRSPYYEQYF
many NA TRBJ2-5 TRBV12-3/TRBV12-4 TGTGCCAGCAGTACACTACAGAAGACCCAGTACTTC CASSTLQKTQYF
NA NA TRBJ2-1 TRBV20-1 TGCAGTGCTAGAGATCTAGGAGGGGGCCAGAGCTCCTACAATGAGCAGTTCTTC CSARDLGGGQSSYNEQFF
NA NA TRBJ2-3 TRBV5-1 TGCGCCAGCAGCTTAACAGGGAGTATTAGCACAGATACGCAGTATTTT CASSLTGSISTDTQYF
NA NA TRBJ2-7 TRBV7-9 TGTGCCAGCAGCAGAGACGGCTACGAGCAGTACTTC CASSRDGYEQYF
few TRBD1 TRBJ2-3 TRBV10-3 TGTGCCATCAGTTCCGGGACAGGGAGCACAGATACGCAGTATTTT CAISSGTGSTDTQYF
NA TRBD1 TRBJ1-6 TRBV20-1 TGCAGTGCTAGCCCGGGACAGATGAGGTCACCCCTCCACTTT CSASPGQMRSPLHF
NA NA TRBJ2-6 TRBV7-8 TGTGCCAGCAGCCCGCCCAGACAAGCCTCTGGGGCCAACGTCCTGACTTTC CASSPPRQASGANVLTF
few NA TRBJ2-1 TRBV7-8 TGTGCCAGCAGCCTGCGGGACTTCGACTCCTACAATGAGCAGTTCTTC CASSLRDFDSYNEQFF
NA TRBD2 TRBJ2-2 TRBV29-1 TGCAGCGTCCCTAGCGGGGCAAACACCGGGGAGCTGTTTTTT CSVPSGANTGELFF
few TRBD2 TRBJ2-5 TRBV10-1 TGCGCCAGCCAAGAGCGGGAATACATAGAGACCCAGTACTTC CASQEREYIETQYF
few TRBD2 TRBJ2-5 TRBV3-1 TGTGCCAGCAGCCCCACCCCAACCGGGACTACTGTGACCCAGTACTTC CASSPTPTGTTVTQYF
NA TRBD1 TRBJ2-3 TRBV5-6 TGTGCCAGCAGATACGGACAGGGGGCGCCTCATACGCAGTATTTT CASRYGQGAPHTQYF
NA NA TRBJ2-7 TRBV6-1 TGTGCCAGCAGGGTAGGGAAAGGGTCCTACGAGCAGTACTTC CASRVGKGSYEQYF
NA NA TRBJ2-1 TRBV6-2/TRBV6-3 TGTGCCAGCAGTTCCGACCGACAGTCCCCAGTGCAGTTCTTC CASSSDRQSPVQFF
few NA TRBJ2-1 TRBV5-5 TGTGCCAGCAACCTCGTTGGGGGCGCGGTCTACAATGAGCAGTTCTTC CASNLVGGAVYNEQFF
many NA TRBJ1-1 TRBV2 TGTGCCAGCAGGGGAGAGATTTCCAACACTGAAGCTTTCTTT CASRGEISNTEAFF